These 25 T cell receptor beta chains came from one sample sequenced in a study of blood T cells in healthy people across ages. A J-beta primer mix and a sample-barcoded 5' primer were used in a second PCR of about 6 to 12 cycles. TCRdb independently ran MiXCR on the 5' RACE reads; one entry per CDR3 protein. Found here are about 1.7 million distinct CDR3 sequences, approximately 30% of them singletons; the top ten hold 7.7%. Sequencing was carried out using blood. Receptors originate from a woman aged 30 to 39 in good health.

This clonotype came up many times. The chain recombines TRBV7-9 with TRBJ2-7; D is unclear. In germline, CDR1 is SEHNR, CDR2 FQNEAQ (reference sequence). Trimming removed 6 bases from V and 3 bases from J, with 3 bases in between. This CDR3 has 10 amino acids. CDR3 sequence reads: CASSNYEQYF. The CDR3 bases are TGTGCCAGCAGTAACTACGAGCAGTACTTC.

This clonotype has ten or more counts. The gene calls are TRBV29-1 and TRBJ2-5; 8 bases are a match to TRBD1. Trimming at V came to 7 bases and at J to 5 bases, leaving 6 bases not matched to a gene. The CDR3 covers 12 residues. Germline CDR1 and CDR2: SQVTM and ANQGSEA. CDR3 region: CSGSGGWETQYF. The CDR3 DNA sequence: TGCAGCGGGTCAGGGGGCTGGGAGACCCAGTACTTC.

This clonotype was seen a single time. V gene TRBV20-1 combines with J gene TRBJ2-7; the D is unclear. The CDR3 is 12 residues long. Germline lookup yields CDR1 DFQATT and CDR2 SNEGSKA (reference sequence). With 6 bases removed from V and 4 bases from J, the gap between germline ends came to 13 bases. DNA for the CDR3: TGCAGTGCCCTAGGGCAGCTTTACGAGCAGTACTTC. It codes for CSALGQLYEQYF.

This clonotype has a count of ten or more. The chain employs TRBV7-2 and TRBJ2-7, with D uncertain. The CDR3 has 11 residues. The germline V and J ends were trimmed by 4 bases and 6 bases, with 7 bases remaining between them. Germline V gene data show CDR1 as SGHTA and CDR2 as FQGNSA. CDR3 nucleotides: TGTGCCAGCAGCTCCAGATCCGAGCAGTACTTC. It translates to CASSSRSEQYF.

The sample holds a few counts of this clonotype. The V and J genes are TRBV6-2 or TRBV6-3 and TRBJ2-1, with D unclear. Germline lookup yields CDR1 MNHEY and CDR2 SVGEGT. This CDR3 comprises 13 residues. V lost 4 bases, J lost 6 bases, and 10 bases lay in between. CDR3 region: CASSLLPGNEQFF. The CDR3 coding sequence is TGTGCCAGCAGTTTACTGCCTGGCAATGAGCAGTTCTTC.

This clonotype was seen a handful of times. CDR3 residues: CASSRMNGAKNIQYF. The CDR3 DNA follows: TGTGCCAGCAGTAGAATGAACGGAGCCAAAAACATTCAGTACTTC. This chain uses TRBV6-5 with TRBJ2-4; the D is unclear. The V end was cut by 5 bases, the J end by 0 bases, with 11 bases between. CDR1 MNHEY and CDR2 SVGAGI come from the germline V gene. The CDR3 sequence is 15 residues long.

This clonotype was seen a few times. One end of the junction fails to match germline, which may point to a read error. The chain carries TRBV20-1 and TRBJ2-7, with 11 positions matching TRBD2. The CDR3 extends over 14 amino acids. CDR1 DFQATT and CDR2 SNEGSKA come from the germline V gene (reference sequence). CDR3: CGALPTSGSGEQYF. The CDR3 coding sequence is TGCGGTGCTCTCCCTACTAGCGGGAGCGGGGAGCAGTACTTC.

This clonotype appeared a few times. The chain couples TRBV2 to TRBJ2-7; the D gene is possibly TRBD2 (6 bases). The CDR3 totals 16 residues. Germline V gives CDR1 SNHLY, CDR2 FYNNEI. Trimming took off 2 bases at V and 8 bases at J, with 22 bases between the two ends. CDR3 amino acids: CASSESGLEGRDKQYF. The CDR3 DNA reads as TGTGCCAGCAGTGAAAGCGGGTTAGAGGGGAGAGATAAGCAGTACTTC.

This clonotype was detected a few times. In DNA, the CDR3 is TGTGCCAGCAGCCCACAAGGTGGACAGGGGGTTTCCTACAATGAGCAGTTCTTC. Its translation is CASSPQGGQGVSYNEQFF. The J gene is TRBJ2-1, the V gene TRBV7-9, with TRBD1 matching over 10 bases. The trim removed 5 bases at V and 1 base at J, leaving 11 bases unmatched. Germline values: CDR1 SEHNR, CDR2 FQNEAQ (reference sequence). CDR3 length equals 18 residues.

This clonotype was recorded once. CDR3 loop: CASKDFRGPAYEQYF. The DNA of the CDR3 is TGTGCCAGCAAAGACTTCAGGGGCCCCGCCTACGAGCAGTACTTC. J is TRBJ2-5 and V is TRBV28, with a weak D call TRBD1 (6 bases). The J call may be in error: the DNA end matches TRBJ2-7 better. The germline gives CDR1 MDHEN, CDR2 SYDVKM. This CDR3 region has 15 residues.

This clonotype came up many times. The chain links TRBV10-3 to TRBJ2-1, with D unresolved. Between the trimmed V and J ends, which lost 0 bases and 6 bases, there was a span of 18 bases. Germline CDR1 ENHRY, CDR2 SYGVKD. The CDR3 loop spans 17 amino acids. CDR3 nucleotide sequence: TGTGCCATCAGTGAGTCGAAGGGCACCATGCGAGGCAATGAGCAGTTCTTC. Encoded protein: CAISESKGTMRGNEQFF.

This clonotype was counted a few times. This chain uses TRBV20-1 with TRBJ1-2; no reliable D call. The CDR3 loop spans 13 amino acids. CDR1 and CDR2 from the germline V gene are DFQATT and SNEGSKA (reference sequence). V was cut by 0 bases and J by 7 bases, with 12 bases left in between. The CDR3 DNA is TGCAGTGCTAGAGATCATGAGACCGCTGGCTACACCTTC. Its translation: CSARDHETAGYTF.

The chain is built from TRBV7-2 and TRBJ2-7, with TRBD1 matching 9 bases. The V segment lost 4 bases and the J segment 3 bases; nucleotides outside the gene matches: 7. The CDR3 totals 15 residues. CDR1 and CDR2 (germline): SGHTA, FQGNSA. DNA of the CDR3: TGTGCCAGCAGCTCCCGGGACAGGGAAAGCTACGAGCAGTACTTC. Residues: CASSSRDRESYEQYF.

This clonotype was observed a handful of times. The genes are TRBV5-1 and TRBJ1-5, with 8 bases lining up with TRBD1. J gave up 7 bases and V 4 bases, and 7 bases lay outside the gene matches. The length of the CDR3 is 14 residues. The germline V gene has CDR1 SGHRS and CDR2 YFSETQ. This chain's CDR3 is CASSPTGAPQPQHF. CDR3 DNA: TGCGCCAGCAGCCCGACAGGGGCTCCCCAGCCCCAGCATTTT.

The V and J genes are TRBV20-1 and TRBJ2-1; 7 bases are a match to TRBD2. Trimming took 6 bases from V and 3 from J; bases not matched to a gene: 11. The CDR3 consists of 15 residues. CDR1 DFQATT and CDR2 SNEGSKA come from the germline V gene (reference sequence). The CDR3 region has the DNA TGCAGTGCCCAGGGCAGCGGGGTGATCTACAATGAGCAGTTCTTC. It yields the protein CSAQGSGVIYNEQFF.

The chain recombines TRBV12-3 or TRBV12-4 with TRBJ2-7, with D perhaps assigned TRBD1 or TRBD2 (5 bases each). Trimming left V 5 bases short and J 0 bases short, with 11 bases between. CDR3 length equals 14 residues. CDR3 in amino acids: CASSGDGHSYEQYF. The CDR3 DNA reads TGTGCCAGCAGTGGGGACGGGCACTCCTACGAGCAGTACTTC.

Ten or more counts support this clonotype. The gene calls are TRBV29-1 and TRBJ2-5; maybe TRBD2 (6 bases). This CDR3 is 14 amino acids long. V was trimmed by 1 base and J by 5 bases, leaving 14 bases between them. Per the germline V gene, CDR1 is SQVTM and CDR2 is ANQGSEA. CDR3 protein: CSVEVGGLAETQYF. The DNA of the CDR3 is TGCAGCGTTGAAGTAGGAGGTCTAGCGGAGACCCAGTACTTC. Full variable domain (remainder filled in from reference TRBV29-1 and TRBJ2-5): SAVISQKPSRDICQRGTSLTIQCQVDSQVTMMFWYRQQPGQSLTLIATANQGSEATYESGFVIDKFPISRPNLTFSTLTVSNMSPEDSSIYLCSVEVGGLAETQYFGPGTRLLVL.

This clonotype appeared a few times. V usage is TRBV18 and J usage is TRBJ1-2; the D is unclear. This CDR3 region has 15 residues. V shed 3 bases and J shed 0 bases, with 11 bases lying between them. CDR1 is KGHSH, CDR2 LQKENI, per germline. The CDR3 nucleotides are TGTGCCAGCTCACCTCAGAGGCTGTCTAACTATGGCTACACCTTC. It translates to CASSPQRLSNYGYTF.

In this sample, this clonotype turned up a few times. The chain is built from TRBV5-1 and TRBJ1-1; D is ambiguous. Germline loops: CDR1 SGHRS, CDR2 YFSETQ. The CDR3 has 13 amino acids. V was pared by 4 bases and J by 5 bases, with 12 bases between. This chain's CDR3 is CASSPVGVTEAFF. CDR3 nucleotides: TGCGCCAGCAGCCCGGTAGGCGTTACTGAAGCTTTCTTT.

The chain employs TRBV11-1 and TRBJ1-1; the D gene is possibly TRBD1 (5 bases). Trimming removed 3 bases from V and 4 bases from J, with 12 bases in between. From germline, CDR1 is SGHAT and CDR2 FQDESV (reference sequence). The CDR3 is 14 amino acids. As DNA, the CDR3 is TGTGCCAGCAGCTTCCGGGGGGGACCCACTGAAGCTTTCTTT. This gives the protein CASSFRGGPTEAFF.

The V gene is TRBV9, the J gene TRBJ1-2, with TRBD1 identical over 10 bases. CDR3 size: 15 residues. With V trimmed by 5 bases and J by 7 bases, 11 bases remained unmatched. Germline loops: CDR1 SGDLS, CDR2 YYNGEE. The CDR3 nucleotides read TGTGCCAGCAGGAGTTTCGGGACAGGGGTTCTTGGCTACACCTTC. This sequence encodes CASRSFGTGVLGYTF.

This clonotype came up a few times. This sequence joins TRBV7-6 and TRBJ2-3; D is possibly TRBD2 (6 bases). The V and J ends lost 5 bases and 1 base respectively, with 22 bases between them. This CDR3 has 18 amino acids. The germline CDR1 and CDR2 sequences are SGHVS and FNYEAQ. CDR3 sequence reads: CASSPRYGLPGGTDTQYF. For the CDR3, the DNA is TGTGCCAGCAGCCCACGCTACGGGCTACCGGGAGGCACAGATACGCAGTATTTT.

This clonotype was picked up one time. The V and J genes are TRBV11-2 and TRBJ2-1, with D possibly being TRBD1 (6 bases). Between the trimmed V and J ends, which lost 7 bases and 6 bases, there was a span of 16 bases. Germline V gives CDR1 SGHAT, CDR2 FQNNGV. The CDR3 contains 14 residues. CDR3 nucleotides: TGTGCCAGCACACCCACAGGGTTTGCCAATGAGCAGTTCTTC. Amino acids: CASTPTGFANEQFF. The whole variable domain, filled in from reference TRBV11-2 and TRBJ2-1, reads EAGVAQSPRYKIIEKRQSVAFWCNPISGHATLYWYQQILGQGPKLLIQFQNNGVVDDSQLPKDRFSAERLKGVDSTLKIQPAKLEDSAVYLCASTPTGFANEQFFGPGTRLTVL.

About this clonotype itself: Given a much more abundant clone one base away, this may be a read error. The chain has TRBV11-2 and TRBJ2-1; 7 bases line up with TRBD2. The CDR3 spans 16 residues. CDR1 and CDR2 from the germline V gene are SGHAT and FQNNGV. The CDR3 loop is CASSLEASGSCNEQFF. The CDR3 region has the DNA TGTGCCAGCAGCTTAGAGGCTAGCGGCTCCTGCAATGAGCAGTTCTTC. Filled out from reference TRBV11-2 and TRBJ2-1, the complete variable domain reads EAGVAQSPRYKIIEKRQSVAFWCNPISGHATLYWYQQILGQGPKLLIQFQNNGVVDDSQLPKDRFSAERLKGVDSTLKIQPAKLEDSAVYLCASSLEASGSCNEQFFGPGTRLTVL.

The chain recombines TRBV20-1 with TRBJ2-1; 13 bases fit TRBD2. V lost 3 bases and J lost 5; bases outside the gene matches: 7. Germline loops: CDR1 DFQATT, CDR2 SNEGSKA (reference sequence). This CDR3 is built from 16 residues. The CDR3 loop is CSARGTSGGANNEQFF. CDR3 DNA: TGCAGTGCTAGGGGAACTAGCGGGGGGGCCAACAATGAGCAGTTCTTC.